This is a list of T cell receptor beta chains from one sample in a study of OX40 agonist ivuxolimab in advanced cancers. The data were produced by immunoSEQ multiplex PCR, yet TCRdb's version contains in-frame clones alone and is incomplete. The data contain roughly 93,000 clones, about 84% of them singletons. The specimen comprised CD4+ or CD8+ T cells sorted from blood, sampled in a trial of the OX40 agonist ivuxolimab. These receptors were taken from an adult with an advanced solid tumor such as melanoma, head and neck, liver or kidney cancer. Each CDR3 is given with its conserved first and last residue. D genes are given only for firm matches. Size is omitted from some rows. Given values are once, few, many or a class for expanded clones.

CDR3 | DNA | D | length | V | size | J
CASSLRTPETSRGTDTQYF | TGTGCCAGCAGCTTACGAACCCCCGAGACTTCGCGGGGCACAGATACGCAGTATTTT | . | 19 | TRBV7-3 | . | TRBJ2-3
CASSQEGTRQETQYF | TGCGCCAGCAGCCAAGAGGGAACAAGACAAGAGACCCAGTACTTC | . | 15 | TRBV4-1 | . | TRBJ2-5
CASTNTGELFF | TGTGCCAGCACCAACACCGGGGAGCTGTTTTTT | . | 11 | TRBV27 | . | TRBJ2-2
CASSAEGARYGYTF | TGTGCCAGTAGTGCGGAGGGGGCGCGTTATGGCTACACCTTC | TRBD1 | 14 | TRBV19 | few | TRBJ1-2
CASSAAGKEVTQYF | TGTGCCAGCAGTGCCGCGGGGAAGGAAGTTACGCAGTATTTT | . | 14 | TRBV6-1 | . | TRBJ2-3
CASDEGGSGSLGELFF | TGCGCCAGCGACGAGGGGGGTAGCGGGAGCCTCGGGGAGCTGTTTTTT | TRBD2 | 16 | TRBV5-1 | . | TRBJ2-2
CASSLLAGADTQYF | TGTGCCAGCTCATTGCTAGCGGGGGCAGATACGCAGTATTTT | TRBD2 | 14 | TRBV18 | . | TRBJ2-3
CASSPRLNTDTQYF | TGTGCCAGCAGCCCTCGACTAAACACAGATACGCAGTATTTT | . | 14 | TRBV11-2 | . | TRBJ2-3
CASSPSPVGGATDTQYF | TGTGCCAGCAGCCCGTCACCCGTCGGGGGGGCTACAGATACGCAGTATTTT | TRBD2 | 17 | TRBV5-4 | . | TRBJ2-3
CASTGVNTGELFF | TGCGCCAGCACCGGGGTGAACACCGGGGAGCTGTTTTTT | . | 13 | TRBV5-1 | . | TRBJ2-2
CASSEEAVNTGELFF | TGTGCCAGCAGTGAAGAGGCGGTAAACACCGGGGAGCTGTTTTTT | . | 15 | TRBV2 | . | TRBJ2-2
CASSPQSGGEQFF | TGTGCCAGCAGTCCCCAGAGTGGGGGCGAGCAGTTCTTC | . | 13 | TRBV7-9 | once | TRBJ2-1
CASSRRTAYSNQPQHF | TGTGCCAGTAGTAGGAGGACAGCGTATAGCAATCAGCCCCAGCATTTT | . | 16 | TRBV19 | once | TRBJ1-5
CASSLERGTYNSPLHF | TGTGCCAGCAGCTTGGAAAGGGGGACCTATAATTCACCCCTCCACTTT | . | 16 | TRBV5-4 | . | TRBJ1-6
CASSSGQGLGLAKNIQYF | TGTGCCAGCAGCTCCGGACAGGGGCTCGGCCTAGCCAAAAACATTCAGTACTTC | TRBD1 | 18 | TRBV5-6 | . | TRBJ2-4
CASSQDRDYGYTF | TGCGCCAGCAGCCAAGACAGGGACTATGGCTACACCTTC | . | 13 | TRBV4-3 | . | TRBJ1-2
CASSEAFGSSYEQYF | TGTGCCAGCAGTGAAGCGTTTGGGAGCTCCTACGAGCAGTACTTC | . | 15 | TRBV6-1 | . | TRBJ2-7
CACKSERPFGTYEQYF | TGTGCCTGCAAGTCGGAGCGCCCGTTTGGGACCTACGAGCAGTACTTC | . | 16 | TRBV6-4 | . | TRBJ2-7
CSVEAPGGTGELFF | TGCAGCGTTGAAGCCCCGGGCGGCACCGGGGAGCTGTTTTTT | . | 14 | TRBV29-1 | once | TRBJ2-2
CASSQAVRLVAISEQFF | TGCGCCAGCAGCCAAGCTGTCCGCTTGGTGGCAATTTCTGAGCAGTTCTTC | . | 17 | TRBV4-1 | . | TRBJ2-1
CASDLRPTSGNTIYF | TGTGCCAGCGACCTCAGGCCCACCTCTGGAAACACCATATATTTT | . | 15 | TRBV2 | . | TRBJ1-3
CSAREGNEQYF | TGCAGTGCTAGAGAGGGAAACGAGCAGTACTTC | . | 11 | TRBV20-1 | . | TRBJ2-7
CASSLAREPETQYF | TGTGCCAGCAGCTTAGCGCGGGAGCCGGAGACCCAGTACTTC | TRBD2 | 14 | TRBV7-9 | . | TRBJ2-5
CAISDPNPPRTEAFF | TGTGCCATCAGTGACCCCAACCCCCCAAGGACTGAAGCTTTCTTT | . | 15 | TRBV10-3 | once | TRBJ1-1
CASSEVVAGETQYF | TGTGCCAGCAGTGAGGTAGTAGCGGGGGAGACCCAGTACTTC | TRBD2 | 14 | TRBV6-1 | few | TRBJ2-5
CASSLSGRRGGNTIYF | TGCGCCAGCAGCTTGTCCGGCAGAAGAGGGGGAAACACCATATATTTT | . | 16 | TRBV5-1 | . | TRBJ1-3
CAIGDGGLAGNEQFF | TGTGCCATCGGTGATGGGGGACTAGCGGGAAATGAGCAGTTCTTC | TRBD2 | 15 | TRBV10-3 | . | TRBJ2-1
CASSSVAGASTDTQYF | TGTGCCAGCAGCTCCGTAGCGGGGGCTAGCACAGATACGCAGTATTTT | TRBD2 | 16 | TRBV7-9 | . | TRBJ2-3
CANVSRDTTDTQYF | TGCGCCAACGTTTCCCGGGACACAACAGATACGCAGTATTTT | . | 14 | TRBV23-1 | . | TRBJ2-3
CASSLAAGTEAFF | TGTGCCAGCAGCTTAGCGGCAGGCACTGAAGCTTTCTTT | . | 13 | TRBV11-1 | . | TRBJ1-1
CASSRGTGATDTQYF | TGTGCCAGCAGCAGGGGGACAGGGGCCACAGATACGCAGTATTTT | TRBD1 | 15 | TRBV5-6 | . | TRBJ2-3
CSVEALRGVNEQFF | TGCAGCGTTGAAGCGTTACGGGGCGTTAACGAGCAGTTCTTC | . | 14 | TRBV29-1 | . | TRBJ2-1
CASSETHRGPYQPQHF | TGTGCCAGCAGTGAAACCCACAGGGGGCCTTATCAGCCCCAGCATTTT | TRBD1 | 16 | TRBV6-1 | . | TRBJ1-5
CASSLGLRGGTDSYEQYF | TGCGCCAGCAGCTTGGGGTTGCGGGGGGGCACCGACTCCTACGAGCAGTACTTC | TRBD2 | 18 | TRBV5-1 | . | TRBJ2-7
CATSRVLDGGELFF | TGTGCCACCAGCAGAGTCCTGGACGGCGGCGAACTGTTTTTT | . | 14 | TRBV15 | . | TRBJ1-4
CASSPNLGQFF | TGTGCCAGCAGCCCTAACCTAGGGCAGTTCTTC | . | 11 | TRBV11-1 | . | TRBJ2-1
CASRTSREVNSPLHF | TGTGCCAGTCGGACCTCCAGGGAGGTTAATTCACCCCTCCACTTT | . | 15 | TRBV19 | . | TRBJ1-6
CASSVDPTSGGPQYNEQFF | TGTGCCAGCAGCGTAGACCCCACTAGCGGGGGGCCTCAATACAATGAGCAGTTCTTC | TRBD2 | 19 | TRBV9 | . | TRBJ2-1
CATKRGGSSYEQYF | TGTGCCACCAAGCGGGGGGGGAGCTCCTACGAGCAGTACTTC | TRBD2 | 14 | TRBV6-5 | . | TRBJ2-7
CASSPLSGRGIAGYTF | TGTGCCAGCAGCCCACTATCGGGACGGGGGATAGCGGGCTACACCTTC | . | 16 | TRBV7-2 | once | TRBJ1-2
CASSLDLFSYEQYF | TGTGCCAGCAGCTTAGATCTGTTCTCCTACGAGCAGTACTTC | . | 14 | TRBV11-3 | . | TRBJ2-7
CASSYSTEGSGTQYF | TGTGCCAGCAGTTACTCGACAGAGGGTAGTGGTACGCAGTATTTT | . | 15 | TRBV27 | . | TRBJ2-3
CSVRPAGGNEQFF | TGCAGCGTTCGGCCGGCGGGGGGCAATGAGCAGTTCTTC | TRBD2 | 13 | TRBV29-1 | . | TRBJ2-1